A single sample is the source of the 18 T cell receptor beta chains below, sequenced in a study of a mutant IDH1 vaccine in newly diagnosed glioma. TCRdb keeps only in-frame clones here, not all; method: immunoSEQ multiplex PCR. The sample carries about 55,000 clones, less than 85% recorded once. The time point here: week 47, end of study. Doses consisted of 300 ug of mutant IDH1 20-mer peptide each, paired with topical imiquimod. No antigen has been identified for these receptors. This specimen consisted of PBMCs, obtained from a glioma patient whose treatment included an IDH1 peptide vaccine. The receptors shown here come from a woman in her thirties or forties with glioma. Some clones in this sample may be carry-over from other donors' samples.

This chain links TRBV7-2 with TRBJ2-3; 12 bases line up with TRBD2. Germline loops: CDR1 SGHTA, CDR2 FQGNSA. CDR3 length: 18 residues. J was trimmed by 1 base and V by 2 bases; bases with no gene match: 7. The CDR3 region is CASSLLAGGPRGTDTQYF. CDR3 in DNA: TGTGCCAGCAGCTTACTAGCGGGGGGGCCGAGGGGCACAGATACGCAGTATTTT.

The chain has TRBV11-2 and TRBJ2-3, with D perhaps matching TRBD2 (7 bases). Trimming removed 0 bases at V and 5 bases at J, with 15 bases between. Germline CDR1 and CDR2: SGHAT and FQNNGV. CDR3 length: 16 residues. The DNA of the CDR3 is TGTGCCAGCAGCTTAGATCTGGGAGGGGGTGGAGATACGCAGTATTTT. It codes for CASSLDLGGGGDTQYF.

This sequence joins TRBV18 and TRBJ2-6; D gene unclear. V lost 6 bases, J lost 2 bases, and 23 bases lay in between. The CDR3 is 19 residues long. The germline gives CDR1 KGHSH, CDR2 LQKENI. The CDR3 is CASSPQVGVAVPGANVLTF. CDR3 DNA sequence: TGTGCCAGCTCCCCTCAGGTTGGCGTGGCTGTTCCTGGGGCCAACGTCCTGACTTTC.

The chain recombines TRBV6-4 with TRBJ2-2; the D is unclear. Looked up from germline, CDR1 is MRHNA and CDR2 is SNTAGT. V lost 2 bases and J 4 bases, leaving 5 bases between the germline ends. The length of the CDR3 is 13 residues. CDR3 amino acids: CASSDKSTGELFF. Here the CDR3 DNA reads TGTGCCAGCAGTGACAAGAGCACCGGGGAGCTGTTTTTT.

The rearrangement uses TRBV5-4 and TRBJ2-7; 7 nucleotides line up with TRBD1. The CDR3 runs to 14 residues. CDR1 is SGHNT, CDR2 YYREEE, per germline (reference sequence). Unmatched junction bases numbered 10, after V lost 3 bases and J lost 7 bases. The CDR3 DNA sequence: TGTGCCAGCAGCTCCCCCTTAGGGGGCGAGGAGCAGTACTTC. Its protein product is CASSSPLGGEEQYF.

The chain joins TRBV5-1 to TRBJ1-6, with unresolved D. Germline CDR1 reads SGHRS; CDR2 reads YFSETQ. The V end lost 0 bases, the J end lost 5 bases, and 6 bases lay between the germline ends. This CDR3 contains 14 residues. CDR3 region: CASSLDRNNSPLHF. For the CDR3, the DNA is TGCGCCAGCAGCTTGGACAGAAATAATTCACCCCTCCACTTT.

The V gene is TRBV14, the J gene TRBJ1-1; 10 nucleotides agree with TRBD1. CDR1 is SGHDN and CDR2 is FVKESK in the germline V gene. The length of the CDR3 is 17 residues. V lost 4 bases, J lost 1 base, and 9 bases stayed unmatched. The CDR3 spells CASSPRGQGLGNTEAFF. The CDR3 DNA is TGTGCCAGCAGCCCGCGGGGACAGGGGCTGGGGAACACTGAAGCTTTCTTT.

The genes are TRBV4-2 and TRBJ2-5; 11 nucleotides agree with TRBD2. In germline, CDR1 is LGHNA, CDR2 YNFKEQ. The V gene end was trimmed by 0 bases and the J gene end by 3 bases; junction bases not matched to a gene: 3. CDR3 length: 16 amino acids. CDR3 sequence reads: CASSQELAGVKETQYF. CDR3 nucleotides: TGTGCCAGCAGCCAAGAACTAGCGGGGGTTAAAGAGACCCAGTACTTC.

The chain links TRBV18 to TRBJ2-5, with 9 bases aligning to TRBD2. V was pared by 3 bases and J by 3 bases, with 8 bases of the junction left unmatched. The CDR3 has 16 amino acids. Germline assignment: CDR1 KGHSH and CDR2 LQKENI. In DNA form, the CDR3 reads TGTGCCAGCTCACCCACCGGGACTAGCTGGGAAGAGACCCAGTACTTC. Protein sequence: CASSPTGTSWEETQYF.

V gene TRBV5-1 combines with J gene TRBJ2-3, with D uncertain. From germline, CDR1 is SGHRS and CDR2 YFSETQ. The CDR3 is 11 amino acids. Trimming shortened V by 4 bases and J by 7 bases, and 7 bases separated the two germline ends. Written as DNA, the CDR3 is TGCGCCAGCAGCGAGAGGAATACGCAGTATTTT. Translation: CASSERNTQYF.

The rearrangement uses TRBV5-1 and TRBJ2-7; weak D call: TRBD2 (6 bases). The CDR3 has 15 amino acids. Germline CDR1 reads SGHRS; CDR2 reads YFSETQ. Between the trimmed V and J ends, which lost 2 bases and 0 bases, there was a span of 12 bases. CDR3 region: CASSLPGGVSYEQYF. In DNA, the CDR3 is TGCGCCAGCAGCTTACCGGGCGGGGTCTCCTACGAGCAGTACTTC.

The genes are TRBV4-1 and TRBJ2-5; TRBD1 or TRBD2 may be the D gene (5 bases each). The CDR3 is 14 amino acids. Germline lookup yields CDR1 MGHRA and CDR2 YSYEKL. V was clipped by 0 bases and J by 6 bases, with 11 bases between them. CDR3 DNA sequence: TGCGCCAGCAGCCAAGAAACGGGACGGAAGACCCAGTACTTC. This gives the protein CASSQETGRKTQYF.

V gene TRBV12-5 combines with J gene TRBJ1-5; TRBD1 aligns across 7 bases. CDR1 is LGHNT, CDR2 FRNRAP, per germline. V lost 5 bases and J lost 7; bases outside the gene matches: 14. This CDR3 has 16 amino acids. Here the CDR3 reads CASGPQQGRGDQPQHF. DNA of the CDR3: TGTGCTAGTGGTCCGCAACAGGGGAGAGGGGACCAGCCCCAGCATTTT.

This clone is a singleton in its sample. The CDR3 here is CASSFSGQGLGEKLFF. CDR3 coding DNA: TGTGCCAGCAGCTTCAGTGGACAGGGGCTAGGTGAAAAACTGTTTTTT. The chain joins TRBV2 to TRBJ1-4; 9 nucleotides match TRBD1. From germline, CDR1 is SNHLY and CDR2 FYNNEI. The CDR3 contains 16 residues. The trim removed 6 bases at V and 7 bases at J, leaving 12 bases unmatched. The whole variable domain, remainder taken from reference TRBV2 and TRBJ1-4, is EPEVTQTPSHQVTQMGQEVILRCVPISNHLYFYWYRQILGQKVEFLVSFYNNEISEKSEIFDDQFSVERPDGSNFTLKIRSTKLEDSAMYFCASSFSGQGLGEKLFFGSGTQLSVL.

This clone was detected a few times. The chain joins TRBV15 to TRBJ2-6, with TRBD1 as a possible D gene (6 bases). V lost 5 bases to trimming and J lost 2 bases, with 10 bases between them. CDR3 length: 15 amino acids. Per the germline V gene, CDR1 is LNHNV and CDR2 is YYDKDF (reference sequence). The CDR3 reads CATSGNRAGANVLTF. CDR3 bases: TGTGCCACCAGCGGTAACAGGGCTGGGGCCAACGTCCTGACTTTC.

The chain uses TRBV7-9 and TRBJ1-2; D unresolved. The CDR3 runs to 11 residues. Per germline, CDR1 SEHNR and CDR2 FQNEAQ (reference sequence). V shed 8 bases and J shed 7 bases, with 11 bases lying between them. The CDR3 protein is CASSVFGGYTF. The CDR3, as DNA: TGTGCCAGCTCTGTCTTCGGTGGCTACACCTTC.

This chain uses TRBV2 with TRBJ2-3; 12 nucleotides align to TRBD2. V lost 0 bases, J lost 5 bases, and 3 bases stayed unmatched. This CDR3 region has 16 residues. Germline V gene data show CDR1 as SNHLY and CDR2 as FYNNEI. The CDR3 loop is CASSEATSGGEDTQYF. The DNA for the CDR3 is TGTGCCAGCAGTGAAGCGACTAGCGGGGGTGAAGATACGCAGTATTTT.

This chain uses TRBV11-2 with TRBJ2-1; 7 nucleotides agree with TRBD2. Germline CDR1 and CDR2: SGHAT and FQNNGV. V lost 6 bases, J lost 6 bases, and 11 bases stayed unmatched. This CDR3 contains 15 residues. CDR3 in DNA: TGTGCCAGCAGAAGGAGGGGTAGCGGGTCCAATGAGCAGTTCTTC. It encodes CASRRRGSGSNEQFF.